These 14 T cell receptor beta chains share one sample of origin, sequenced in a study of molecular identifiers for immune sequencing clone quantification. TCRdb re-derived calls from the PCR reads in MiXCR, one entry per CDR3 protein. Of some 320,000 distinct CDR3 sequences in the sample, over 20% were seen once. Material: naive CD8+ T cells from blood, with Jurkat cell RNA spiked in. Subset indicated: FACS-sorted CD8+CD4-CCR7+CD45RA+ naive T cells. The receptors originated from a human donor in good health. Some libraries in this study had Jurkat cell RNA spiked in.

The sample holds many counts of this clonotype. The chain carries TRBV7-6 and TRBJ2-2; either TRBD1 or TRBD2 may supply D (5 bases each). The V end lost 0 bases, the J end lost 0 bases, and 8 bases lay between the germline ends. Germline-derived CDR1 and CDR2 are SGHVS and FNYEAQ. The CDR3 sequence is 16 residues long. The CDR3: CASSLAGGANTGELFF. The CDR3 DNA reads as TGTGCCAGCAGCTTAGCTGGGGGTGCGAACACCGGGGAGCTGTTTTTT.

The chain has TRBV19 and TRBJ2-2; D unclear. The CDR3 sequence is 14 residues long. V dropped 3 bases and J dropped 3 bases, with 8 bases sitting between them. The germline gives CDR1 LNHDA, CDR2 SQIVND (reference sequence). The CDR3 region is CASSIWSYTGELFF. In DNA form, the CDR3 reads TGTGCCAGTAGTATTTGGAGTTACACCGGGGAGCTGTTTTTT. The variable domain in full, with the rest retrieved from reference TRBV19 and TRBJ2-2, is DGGITQSPKYLFRKEGQNVTLSCEQNLNHDAMYWYRQDPGQGLRLIYYSQIVNDFQKGDIAEGYSVSREKKESFPLTVTSAQKNPTAFYLCASSIWSYTGELFFGEGSRLTVL.

The sample holds many counts of this clonotype. This chain connects TRBV7-9 to TRBJ1-4, with 10 bases fitting TRBD1. V was pared by 1 base and J by 6 bases, with 2 bases of the junction left unmatched. In germline, CDR1 is SEHNR, CDR2 FQNEAQ (reference sequence). The CDR3 runs 15 residues. CDR3 region: CASSLDGTGDEKLFF. CDR3 nucleotide sequence: TGTGCCAGCAGCTTAGATGGGACAGGGGATGAAAAACTGTTTTTT.

This clonotype was counted many times. The genes are TRBV6-5 and TRBJ2-7; 13 nucleotides line up with TRBD2. Looked up from germline, CDR1 is MNHEY and CDR2 is SVGAGI. V lost 3 bases, J lost 4 bases, and 3 bases stayed unmatched. The CDR3 loop spans 15 amino acids. The CDR3 nucleotides are TGTGCCAGCAGTTATAGGACTAGCGGGAGATACGAGCAGTACTTC. Protein: CASSYRTSGRYEQYF.

Details on this clonotype: A much larger clone differs from this one at a single base, so this may be a read error. The CDR3 loop reads CASSPGTSGNEQCF. The CDR3 bases are TGCGCCAGCAGCCCGGGGACTAGCGGGAACGAGCAGTGCTTC. The chain combines TRBV4-3 with TRBJ2-7, with 13 bases aligning to TRBD2. Per the germline V gene, CDR1 is LGHNA and CDR2 is YSLEER. The CDR3 totals 14 residues.

This clonotype was detected ten times or more. V and J are TRBV7-9 and TRBJ2-3; TRBD2 matches 10 bases. Germline V gene sequence: CDR1 SEHNR, CDR2 FQNEAQ (reference sequence). The CDR3 consists of 16 residues. V lost 5 bases and J lost 2; bases outside the gene matches: 7. The CDR3 spells CASSPPSGRATDTQYF. The CDR3 bases are TGTGCCAGCAGCCCGCCCAGCGGGAGGGCCACAGATACGCAGTATTTT.

The rearrangement links TRBV27 to TRBJ2-7; TRBD2 agrees at 8 bases. The germline CDR1 and CDR2 sequences are MNHEY and SMNVEV (reference sequence). CDR3 length equals 14 residues. Trimming at V came to 5 bases and at J to 2 bases, leaving 5 bases not matched to a gene. The DNA for the CDR3 is TGTGCCAGCAGTATTAGCGGGGTGCCCTACGAGCAGTACTTC. Translating gives CASSISGVPYEQYF.

This clonotype came up a few times. The genes are TRBV9 and TRBJ2-1; 8 positions agree with TRBD1. Unmatched junction bases numbered 9, after V lost 4 bases and J lost 3 bases. The CDR3 loop spans 16 amino acids. Per the germline V gene, CDR1 is SGDLS and CDR2 is YYNGEE. The CDR3 DNA sequence: TGTGCCAGCAGCCCTCCCGCGGGGACAGGCTACAATGAGCAGTTCTTC. Its translation is CASSPPAGTGYNEQFF.

This clonotype was observed at least ten times. V usage is TRBV7-9 and J usage is TRBJ1-1; D call uncertain. CDR3 size: 12 residues. Trimming took off 2 bases at V and 6 bases at J, with 7 bases between the two ends. Germline assignment: CDR1 SEHNR and CDR2 FQNEAQ (reference sequence). In DNA, the CDR3 is TGTGCCAGCAGCTTATTAGGTCCTGAAGCTTTCTTT. It encodes CASSLLGPEAFF.

To note about this clonotype: This could be a read error, since a much larger clone is one nucleotide away. V usage is TRBV30 and J usage is TRBJ2-2, with a possible D match to TRBD1 (5 bases). Germline loops: CDR1 GTSNPN, CDR2 SVGIG (reference sequence). The CDR3 runs 12 residues. Trimming shortened V by 8 bases and J by 9 bases, and 16 bases separated the two germline ends. The CDR3 coding sequence is TGTGCCATAGGGGCTGGATCCAGGGAGCTGTTTTTT. Protein product: CAIGAGSRELFF.

On this clonotype: With a much larger clone just one base away, this may be a read error. The chain joins TRBV28 to TRBJ2-3; D unclear. The CDR3 length is 14 residues. CDR1 MDHEN and CDR2 SYDVKM come from the germline V gene. The chain's CDR3 is CASSSSSSTDAQYF. The CDR3 DNA reads as TGTGCCAGCAGTTCATCCAGTAGCACAGATGCGCAGTATTTT.

This clonotype was recorded many times. V and J are TRBV29-1 and TRBJ2-3, with D unresolved. Per germline, CDR1 SQVTM and CDR2 ANQGSEA. With 1 base removed from V and 0 bases from J, the gap between germline ends came to 11 bases. The CDR3 loop spans 15 amino acids. DNA of the CDR3: TGCAGCGTTGAAGGGTCAGGAACTAGCACAGATACGCAGTATTTT. It yields the protein CSVEGSGTSTDTQYF.

In regard to this clonotype: A much larger clone differs by one base, so this may be a read error. CDR3 DNA: TGTGCCTGGAGTGTACTAGGGTCCGTGGAGCTGTTTTTT. Protein product: CAWSVLGSVELFF. The rearrangement joins TRBV30 to TRBJ2-2; D is perhaps TRBD2 (5 bases). From germline, CDR1 is GTSNPN and CDR2 SVGIG (reference sequence). CDR3 length: 13 amino acids. Between the trimmed V and J ends, which lost 0 bases and 10 bases, there was a span of 12 bases.

This clonotype was seen at least ten times. V and J are TRBV19 and TRBJ2-2; 8 bases are shared with TRBD1. Unmatched junction bases numbered 11, after V lost 3 bases and J lost 5 bases. CDR3 length: 17 amino acids. Germline assignment: CDR1 LNHDA and CDR2 SQIVND (reference sequence). The CDR3 DNA reads as TGTGCCAGTAGTATTGAAGTAGGACAGGGAAAGACCGGGGAGCTGTTTTTT. It encodes CASSIEVGQGKTGELFF.